These 5 T cell receptor beta chains came from one sample sequenced in a study of T cell changes during pregnancy in multiple sclerosis. The repertoire was sequenced with immunoSEQ multiplex PCR; TCRdb's copy has only in-frame clones and lacks some. The data show around 34,000 clones, with roughly 89% seen just once and over 0.45% held by the top ten. Sequencing was performed on CD4+ T cells from peripheral blood mononuclear cells, taken in the second trimester of pregnancy. These receptors originate from a female donor with multiple sclerosis, enrolled in a pregnancy study.

V is TRBV2 and J is TRBJ2-2; the match to TRBD2 covers 13 bases. V gave up 2 bases and J gave up 8 bases; unmatched junction bases: 14. The CDR3 has 19 amino acids. Germline loops: CDR1 SNHLY, CDR2 FYNNEI. The CDR3: CASSEFGTSGNFKVGELFF. Written as DNA, the CDR3 is TGTGCCAGCAGTGAATTTGGGACTAGCGGGAACTTCAAGGTGGGGGAGCTGTTTTTT.

The rearrangement joins TRBV5-4 to TRBJ1-1; D is undetermined. The V end lost 0 bases, the J end lost 2 bases, and 11 bases lay between the germline ends. This CDR3 is built from 15 residues. The V gene's germline CDR1 is SGHNT and CDR2 YYREEE (reference sequence). In DNA, the CDR3 is TGTGCCAGCAGCTTGGAGGGTCCGGGAAACACTGAAGCTTTCTTT. Protein: CASSLEGPGNTEAFF.

V and J are TRBV7-2 and TRBJ2-7; TRBD2 might be the D (5 bases). CDR1 and CDR2 from the germline V gene are SGHTA and FQGNSA. The CDR3 consists of 14 residues. Trimming left V 6 bases short and J 2 bases short, with 14 bases between. The CDR3 DNA reads as TGTGCCAGCAGTGAGGGATGGGGTCCCTACGAGCAGTACTTC. Amino acid sequence: CASSEGWGPYEQYF.

This chain joins TRBV7-3 and TRBJ2-1, with TRBD2 identical over 9 bases. V lost 4 bases, J lost 4 bases, and 14 bases stayed unmatched. The CDR3 spans 18 residues. CDR1 is SGHTA, CDR2 FQGTGA, per germline. The CDR3 loop is CASSCGGGEAENYNEQFF. The CDR3 DNA sequence: TGTGCCAGCAGCTGCGGCGGGGGGGAAGCCGAAAATTACAATGAGCAGTTCTTC. Supplemented by reference TRBV7-3 and TRBJ2-1, the full variable domain reads GAGVSQTPSNKVTEKGKYVELRCDPISGHTALYWYRQSLGQGPEFLIYFQGTGAADDSGLPNDRFFAVRPEGSVSTLKIQRTERGDSAVYLCASSCGGGEAENYNEQFFGPGTRLTVL.

This chain connects TRBV7-8 to TRBJ2-5; D might be TRBD2 (5 bases). TRBJ2-7 matches the DNA end more closely, so the J call is doubtful. Germline loops: CDR1 SGHVS, CDR2 FQNEAQ. The CDR3 is 13 residues long. CDR3 protein: CASSLGRDYEQYF. The CDR3 DNA reads TGTGCCAGCAGCCTTGGACGGGATTACGAGCAGTACTTC.